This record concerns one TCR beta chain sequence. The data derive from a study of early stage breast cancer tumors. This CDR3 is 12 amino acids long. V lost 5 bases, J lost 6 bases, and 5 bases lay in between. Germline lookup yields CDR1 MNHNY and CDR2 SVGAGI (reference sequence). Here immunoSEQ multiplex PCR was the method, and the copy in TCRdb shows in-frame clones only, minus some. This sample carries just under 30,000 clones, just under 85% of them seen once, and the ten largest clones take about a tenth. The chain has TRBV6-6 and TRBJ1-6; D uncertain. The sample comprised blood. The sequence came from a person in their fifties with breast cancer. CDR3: CASSLTNSPLHF. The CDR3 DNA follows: TGTGCCAGCAGTCTGACTAATTCACCCCTCCACTTT.